The 7 T cell receptor beta chains reported below all come from one sample, sequenced in a study of blood T cell repertoires in COVID-19. The method was immunoSEQ multiplex PCR; TCRdb's version includes in-frame clones alone and lacks a portion of them. The sample has about 280,000 clones; 86% are singletons. The source material was peripheral blood. The receptors were gathered from a woman aged 25 to 39 who had recovered from COVID-19.

The chain combines TRBV29-1 with TRBJ1-5, with D unclear. Germline CDR1 reads SQVTM; CDR2 reads ANQGSEA. The CDR3 loop spans 10 amino acids. The V end lost 4 bases, the J end lost 7 bases, and 5 bases lay between the germline ends. The CDR3 nucleotides are TGCAGCGTTGTAAGCCAGCCCCAGCATTTT. Encoded protein: CSVVSQPQHF.

The chain couples TRBV5-1 to TRBJ2-5; 10 bases agree with TRBD2. The CDR3 is 16 residues long. Per the germline V gene, CDR1 is SGHRS and CDR2 is YFSETQ. Trimming cost V 0 bases and J 4 bases; bases outside gene matches: 6. This chain's CDR3 is CASSLDLAGVGETQYF. In DNA form, the CDR3 reads TGCGCCAGCAGCTTGGATCTAGCGGGAGTGGGAGAGACCCAGTACTTC.

This chain uses TRBV27 with TRBJ2-3, with D possibly TRBD2 on 5 matching bases. Trimming stripped 7 bases from V and 6 bases from J, with 23 bases between. The germline CDR1 and CDR2 sequences are MNHEY and SMNVEV (reference sequence). The CDR3 runs 16 residues. The CDR3 protein is CASTLYPGEHLDTQYF. DNA for the CDR3: TGTGCCAGCACCTTATATCCCGGGGAGCATCTGGATACGCAGTATTTT.

The rearrangement uses TRBV6-5 and TRBJ1-1; 7 nucleotides align to TRBD1. The germline V gene has CDR1 MNHEY and CDR2 SVGAGI. Losses at the gene ends were 0 bases for V and 1 base for J; bases not matched to a gene: 5. This CDR3 has 16 residues. CDR3 sequence reads: CASSYSGQGGNTEAFF. The CDR3 DNA is TGTGCCAGCAGTTACTCGGGTCAGGGGGGGAACACTGAAGCTTTCTTT.

The chain links TRBV19 to TRBJ2-2; TRBD1 might be the D (6 bases). In germline, CDR1 is LNHDA, CDR2 SQIVND (reference sequence). The CDR3 sequence is 14 residues long. V was shortened by 9 bases and J by 3 bases, with 14 bases between the two germline ends. The CDR3 DNA sequence: TGTGCCAGCGTCTCACAGGGATACACCGGGGAGCTGTTTTTT. Its translation: CASVSQGYTGELFF.

The chain recombines TRBV21-1 with TRBJ2-7; TRBD2 is taken as the D call from the table, unchecked against the DNA. TRBV21-1 is a pseudogene segment. There are 16 residues in the CDR3. This CDR3 is CASSKGGLAGGYEQYF. The CDR3 bases are TGTGCCAGCAGCAAAGGGGGACTAGCGGGGGGATACGAGCAGTACTTC.

The rearrangement links TRBV3-1 (or the pseudogene TRBV3-2) to TRBJ1-6; D may be TRBD1 (6 bases). CDR1 LGHDT and CDR2 YNNKEL come from the germline V gene (reference sequence). The germline V and J ends were trimmed by 4 bases and 10 bases, with 17 bases remaining between them. This CDR3 is 15 amino acids long. CDR3 coding DNA: TGTGCCAGCAGCCCACCACAGGGCCCGGGATCACCCCTCCACTTT. This gives the protein CASSPPQGPGSPLHF.